Below are 20 T cell receptor beta chains sequenced from a single sample in a study of blood T cells in healthy people across ages. It was with a sample-barcoded 5' primer and a J-beta primer mix that a second PCR of about 6 to 12 cycles was run. TCRdb reprocessed the 5' RACE reads via MiXCR and lists one record per CDR3 protein. The table includes fewer than 950,000 distinct CDR3 sequences, roughly 35% detected once. The sequenced sample consisted of blood. Every receptor here comes from a man aged 18 to 29 in good health.

This clonotype was counted at least ten times. V and J are TRBV6-2 or TRBV6-3 and TRBJ2-6; D unresolved. V lost 3 bases to trimming and J lost 1 base, with 7 bases between them. The CDR3 is 15 residues long. Germline V gene sequence: CDR1 MNHEY, CDR2 SVGEGT. This CDR3 reads CASSYSPSGANVLTF. The CDR3 DNA is TGTGCCAGCAGTTATTCCCCATCTGGGGCCAACGTCCTGACTTTC.

This clonotype was found a few times. J is TRBJ2-3 and V is TRBV2, with D unclear. CDR1 SNHLY and CDR2 FYNNEI come from the germline V gene. The CDR3 runs to 18 residues. Trimming stripped 6 bases from V and 0 bases from J, with 22 bases between. DNA of the CDR3: TGTGCCAGCAGGACCCCACTGGGCGGAGCTACTAGCACAGATACGCAGTATTTT. Amino acids: CASRTPLGGATSTDTQYF.

The chain employs TRBV10-3 and TRBJ1-4; 7 bases map to TRBD1. This CDR3 is 14 amino acids long. The V gene's germline CDR1 is ENHRY and CDR2 SYGVKD. The junction had 6 bases not matched to a gene; V was cut back by 3 bases and J by 8 bases. CDR3 DNA sequence: TGTGCCATCAGTGACAGGGGGAAGGGAGAAAAACTGTTTTTT. Translated, it gives CAISDRGKGEKLFF.

This sequence joins TRBV20-1 and TRBJ2-5; TRBD2 matches 11 bases. Germline loops: CDR1 DFQATT, CDR2 SNEGSKA (reference sequence). The CDR3 has 14 residues. V gave up 6 bases and J gave up 5 bases; unmatched junction bases: 8. The DNA for the CDR3 is TGCAGTGCGCTTAGCGGGGGGGCTCTGGAGACCCAGTACTTC. Protein: CSALSGGALETQYF.

This chain connects TRBV12-3 or TRBV12-4 to TRBJ1-5, with a possible D match to TRBD1 (5 bases). This CDR3 comprises 15 residues. V lost 7 bases, J lost 0 bases, and 13 bases lay in between. The CDR3 coding sequence is TGTGCCAGCACCACAGGACTTTATAGCAATCAGCCCCAGCATTTT. It encodes CASTTGLYSNQPQHF.

As concerns this clonotype: This may come from a read error, since a much larger clone is one base off. This chain joins TRBV4-2 and TRBJ2-1; no definite D call. TRBJ2-7 explains the end of the DNA better; the J call may be wrong. This CDR3 spans 17 amino acids. CDR1 LGHNA and CDR2 YNFKEQ come from the germline V gene. In nucleotides, the CDR3 is TGTGCCAGCAGCCAGCGCTTCCCGGTTGATCTCTACAATGAGCAGTACTTC. Translation: CASSQRFPVDLYNEQYF.

There are many counts of this clonotype. V gene TRBV6-6 combines with J gene TRBJ2-1; possible D gene TRBD1, 6 bases. Germline loops: CDR1 MNHNY, CDR2 SVGAGI (reference sequence). The CDR3 loop spans 14 amino acids. V lost 5 bases and J 2 bases, leaving 10 bases between the germline ends. The CDR3 spells CASSPRDTYNEQFF. DNA of the CDR3: TGTGCCAGCAGTCCCCGGGACACCTACAATGAGCAGTTCTTC.

The chain is built from TRBV4-2 and TRBJ2-6; D perhaps matches TRBD2 (5 bases). This CDR3 is built from 15 residues. The V end lost 6 bases, the J end lost 0 bases, and 9 bases lay between the germline ends. Germline CDR1 reads LGHNA; CDR2 reads YNFKEQ. CDR3 region: CASSRSDSGANVLTF. DNA of the CDR3: TGTGCCAGCAGTCGTAGCGACTCTGGGGCCAACGTCCTGACTTTC.

The rearrangement uses TRBV25-1 and TRBJ1-1; no firm D call. The CDR3 has 14 residues. V was shortened by 0 bases and J by 1 base, with 6 bases between the two germline ends. CDR1 MGHDK and CDR2 SYGVNS come from the germline V gene. This chain's CDR3 is CASSEYMGNTEAFF. CDR3 DNA sequence: TGTGCCAGCAGTGAATATATGGGGAACACTGAAGCTTTCTTT.

This clonotype was observed a few times. This rearrangement joins TRBV7-2 to TRBJ2-5; TRBD1 matches 7 bases. CDR3 size: 15 residues. CDR1 is SGHTA, CDR2 FQGNSA, per germline. V shed 5 bases, J shed 2 bases, and the junction held 8 bases outside the gene matches. The CDR3 region has the DNA TGTGCCAGCAGCCTTTTTTCGGGACAGCAAGAGACCCAGTACTTC. Its translation is CASSLFSGQQETQYF. The full variable domain, its missing parts supplied by reference TRBV7-2 and TRBJ2-5, is GAGVSQSPSNKVTEKGKDVELRCDPISGHTALYWYRQSLGQGLEFLIYFQGNSAPDKSGLPSDRFSAERTGGSVSTLTIQRTQQEDSAVYLCASSLFSGQQETQYFGPGTRLLVL.

Many counts were recorded for this clonotype. The chain carries TRBV29-1 and TRBJ2-1, with 7 bases identical to TRBD2. Looked up from germline, CDR1 is SQVTM and CDR2 is ANQGSEA. CDR3 length equals 16 residues. V lost 4 bases to trimming and J lost 6 bases; unmatched junction nucleotides: 15. The CDR3 reads CSVVGSRAGSRNEQFF. The CDR3 nucleotides read TGCAGCGTTGTGGGGTCCAGAGCGGGATCCCGCAATGAGCAGTTCTTC.

Points on this clonotype: A much larger clone differs from this one at a single base, so this may be a read error. The chain carries TRBV20-1 and TRBJ2-4; 8 bases line up with TRBD2. This CDR3 region has 19 residues. Germline loops: CDR1 DFQATT, CDR2 SNEGSKA (reference sequence). V shed 5 bases and J 0 bases; nucleotides not matched to a gene: 18. The CDR3 DNA reads as TGCAGTGCTCGAAACTTAGCGGGGTCATCAGGGACAGCCAAAAACATTCAGTACTTC. This encodes CSARNLAGSSGTAKNIQYF.

This clonotype was seen a few times. V gene TRBV5-1 combines with J gene TRBJ2-1, with TRBD2 identical over 16 bases. CDR3 length: 16 amino acids. The trim removed 4 bases at V and 9 bases at J, leaving 7 bases unmatched. The germline CDR1 and CDR2 sequences are SGHRS and YFSETQ. This CDR3 reads CASSGGTSGGASEQFF. The CDR3 nucleotides are TGCGCCAGCAGCGGGGGGACTAGCGGGGGGGCCAGTGAGCAGTTCTTC.

Of note for this clonotype: One end of the junction fails to match germline, which may point to a read error. The rearrangement uses TRBV7-2 and TRBJ2-1; weak D call: TRBD1 (6 bases). Germline V lookup: CDR1 SGHTA, CDR2 FQGNSA. The CDR3 is 15 residues long. CDR3 nucleotide sequence: TGTGCCAGCAGCTCGCGGACAGAGTCGTACAATGAGCGGTTCTTC. Its protein product is CASSSRTESYNERFF.

The rearrangement joins TRBV9 to TRBJ2-5; perhaps TRBD1 as D (5 bases). Per germline, CDR1 SGDLS and CDR2 YYNGEE. The CDR3 is 14 residues long. Trimming removed 6 bases at V and 1 base at J, with 13 bases between. The CDR3 DNA sequence: TGTGCCAGCACCGCAGGTAGGGGCCAAGAGACCCAGTACTTC. Protein product: CASTAGRGQETQYF.

The CDR3: CASSSYIRAGAFF. CDR3 nucleotides: TGTGCCAGCAGCTCATACATAAGGGCTGGAGCTTTCTTT. The chain joins TRBV7-2 to TRBJ1-1; no clear D gene. CDR1 and CDR2 (germline): SGHTA, FQGNSA. Trimming pared 4 bases from V and 10 bases from J, leaving 16 bases between. This CDR3 contains 13 residues.

In this sample, this clonotype turned up many times. This chain connects TRBV29-1 to TRBJ2-1; 7 nucleotides match TRBD2. The CDR3 runs to 10 residues. From germline, CDR1 is SQVTM and CDR2 ANQGSEA. The CDR3 nucleotides read TGCACCGTGGGGGGGAGTGAGCAGTTCTTC. Amino acids: CTVGGSEQFF.

This clonotype was counted at least ten times. The genes are TRBV6-5 and TRBJ1-1, with no clear D. Germline V CDR1 and CDR2: MNHEY, SVGAGI. The V gene lost 0 bases and the J gene lost 6 bases, with 8 bases spanning the gap. This CDR3 is 13 amino acids long. The CDR3 reads CASSYSSGAEAFF. DNA of the CDR3: TGTGCCAGCAGTTACTCGTCGGGCGCTGAAGCTTTCTTT.

The chain joins TRBV12-3 or TRBV12-4 to TRBJ2-5, with D perhaps TRBD2 (5 bases). V lost 5 bases and J 11 bases, leaving 21 bases between the germline ends. The CDR3 consists of 14 residues. This CDR3 is CASSPETTYNEQYF. CDR3 coding DNA: TGTGCCAGCAGTCCCGAGACTACCTACAATGAGCAGTACTTC.

In this sample, this clonotype turned up many times. The CDR3 sequence is CASSLEISNYGYTF. DNA for the CDR3: TGCGCCAGCAGCTTGGAAATATCCAACTATGGCTACACCTTC. V gene TRBV5-1 combines with J gene TRBJ1-2, with D unresolved. The CDR3 has 14 residues. The ends were cut back, 0 bases at V and 2 bases at J, with 8 bases in the middle. Germline-derived CDR1 and CDR2 are SGHRS and YFSETQ. The full variable domain, in which reference TRBV5-1 and TRBJ1-2 provide the parts outside the CDR3, is KAGVTQTPRYLIKTRGQQVTLSCSPISGHRSVSWYQQTPGQGLQFLFEYFSETQRNKGNFPGRFSGRQFSNSRSEMNVSTLELGDSALYLCASSLEISNYGYTFGSGTRLTVV.